This T cell receptor beta chain originates from a study of blood T cell repertoires in COVID-19. The count of this clone is one. The method was immunoSEQ multiplex PCR; TCRdb's version includes in-frame clones alone and lacks a portion of them. The data contain some 170,000 clones, around 84% of them singletons. Germline-derived CDR1 and CDR2 are SGHRS and YFSETQ. V was clipped by 7 bases and J by 2 bases, with 11 bases between them. CDR3 length: 13 residues. The receptor was isolated from a man aged 40-49 years who had recovered from COVID-19. The chain has TRBV5-1 and TRBJ2-3, with D hard to call. Sequencing was done on a sample of PBMCs or T cells enriched from blood (not recorded which). CDR3 bases: TGCGCCAGCCAGGTAGACACCACAGATACGCAGTATTTT. Translated: CASQVDTTDTQYF.